A selection of T cell receptor beta chains follows, all from one sample in a study of blood T cell repertoires in COVID-19. Sequencing was performed with immunoSEQ multiplex PCR; in TCRdb, only in-frame clones are kept and a portion is missing. The sample shows some 210,000 clones, approximately 84% of them seen only once. What was sequenced was peripheral blood. These receptors came from a woman aged 50 to 60 with active or convalescent COVID-19. Both conserved end residues are part of each CDR3. The order of the fields is D gene, J gene, clone size, V gene, CDR3 protein, CDR3 DNA. D genes are given only for firm matches. Size values are once, few and many counts, or a class for expanded clones, and some rows have none.

TRBD1 TRBJ1-4 - TRBV10-3 CAISGVPGQGANKLFF TGTGCCATCAGTGGAGTTCCCGGACAGGGCGCTAATAAACTGTTTTTT
- TRBJ1-5 - TRBV9 CASSDRSSNQPQHF TGTGCCAGCAGCGACAGGTCCTCTAATCAGCCCCAGCATTTT
- TRBJ1-3 - TRBV5-6 CASSLGFSGNTIYF TGTGCCAGCAGCCTTGGCTTTTCTGGAAACACCATATATTTT
TRBD1 TRBJ1-6 - TRBV6-5 CASTGQGFNSPLHF TGTGCCAGTACCGGACAGGGCTTTAATTCACCCCTCCACTTT
- TRBJ2-7 - TRBV20-1 CSASEGAREQYF TGCAGTGCTAGTGAGGGAGCGAGAGAGCAGTACTTC
- TRBJ2-2 - TRBV28 CASSLQGTNTGELFF TGTGCCAGCAGTTTGCAGGGGACGAACACCGGGGAGCTGTTTTTT
- TRBJ2-3 - TRBV5-1 CASSFRDTDTQYF TGCGCCAGCAGCTTCCGGGACACCGATACGCAGTATTTT
- TRBJ1-4 - TRBV30 CAWSITNEKLFF TGTGCCTGGAGCATCACTAATGAAAAACTGTTTTTT
- TRBJ1-6 - TRBV3-1/TRBV3-2 CASSLGASSYNSPLHF TGTGCCAGCAGCCTCGGCGCTAGCTCCTATAATTCACCCCTCCACTTT
TRBD1 TRBJ1-5 - TRBV6-5 CASSMGQYSNQPQHF TGTGCCAGCAGTATGGGACAGTATAGCAATCAGCCCCAGCATTTT
- TRBJ1-4 - TRBV19 CASSIRGQLSEKLFF TGTGCCAGTAGTATACGTGGGCAGCTCAGTGAAAAACTGTTTTTT
TRBD2 TRBJ2-1 few TRBV7-3 CASSSTSGSFDEQFF TGTGCCAGCAGCTCGACTAGCGGGAGTTTCGATGAGCAGTTCTTC
- TRBJ1-5 few TRBV2 CASSETPGNQPQHF TGTGCCAGCAGTGAAACTCCAGGGAATCAGCCCCAGCATTTT
- TRBJ1-2 - TRBV28 CASSPLQGYGYTF TGTGCCAGCAGTCCATTACAGGGCTATGGCTACACCTTC
TRBD1 TRBJ1-1 few TRBV5-1 CASSWGTGVNTEAFF TGCGCCAGCAGCTGGGGGACAGGGGTGAACACTGAAGCTTTCTTT
TRBD2 TRBJ2-5 - TRBV3-1/TRBV3-2 CASSQDWRASGGLGRETQYF TGTGCCAGCAGCCAAGATTGGAGGGCTAGCGGGGGCCTCGGACGTGAGACCCAGTACTTC
TRBD1 TRBJ1-3 - TRBV6-6 CASTPGTAVGNTIYF TGTGCCAGCACCCCTGGGACAGCGGTAGGAAACACCATATATTTT
TRBD1 TRBJ1-4 - TRBV18 CASSPPGQPNEKLFF TGTGCCAGCTCACCCCCGGGACAGCCTAATGAAAAACTGTTTTTT
TRBD1 TRBJ1-4 - TRBV19 CASSKRYRGFEKLFF TGTGCCAGTAGCAAGAGGTACAGGGGATTTGAAAAACTGTTTTTT
- TRBJ1-2 once TRBV18 CASSSDRSNYGYTF TGTGCCAGCTCATCAGACAGGAGCAACTATGGCTACACCTTC
TRBD1 TRBJ1-2 - TRBV7-6 CASSALTGENYGYTF TGTGCCAGCAGTGCTTTAACAGGGGAAAACTATGGCTACACCTTC
- TRBJ1-5 - TRBV28 CASRPAGTRNQPQHF TGTGCCAGCAGACCCGCCGGGACACGCAATCAGCCCCAGCATTTT
- TRBJ1-6 - TRBV27 CASSLGGGYNSPLHF TGTGCCAGCAGTTTGGGAGGGGGCTATAATTCACCCCTCCACTTT
TRBD1 TRBJ1-2 few TRBV5-1 CASSLAGDRGYGYTF TGCGCCAGCAGCTTGGCAGGTGACAGGGGCTATGGCTACACCTTC
TRBD2 TRBJ2-1 - TRBV5-5 CASSPLGFAGGIYNEQFF TGTGCCAGCAGCCCCCTGGGGTTTGCGGGAGGGATCTACAATGAGCAGTTCTTC
TRBD2 TRBJ2-4 - TRBV4-1 CASSLSSGGAAKNIQYF TGCGCCAGCAGCTTATCCTCCGGGGGGGCCGCCAAAAACATTCAGTACTTC
TRBD1 TRBJ2-3 once TRBV11-2 CASSLTGGQRDTQYF TGTGCCAGCAGTTTAACAGGGGGCCAAAGAGATACGCAGTATTTT
- TRBJ1-3 - TRBV5-1 CASSKDTSGNTIYF TGCGCCAGCAGCAAGGACACCTCTGGAAACACCATATATTTT
- TRBJ1-3 - TRBV5-6 CASSLVAGSSSGNTIYF TGTGCCAGCAGCTTGGTTGCAGGGTCGTCGTCTGGAAACACCATATATTTT
TRBD2 TRBJ2-2 - TRBV5-4 CASSLSAGVSTGELFF TGTGCCAGCAGCTTGAGTGCGGGAGTCTCCACCGGGGAGCTGTTTTTT
TRBD2 TRBJ2-2 - TRBV19 CASTPRGGAVPGELFF TGTGCCAGTACCCCCCGGGGGGGAGCGGTGCCCGGGGAGCTGTTTTTT
TRBD1 TRBJ1-1 - TRBV19 CASTRQGRPEAFF TGTGCCAGTACCCGACAGGGGCGGCCTGAAGCTTTCTTT
- TRBJ2-2 - TRBV5-1 CASSFIPNTGELFF TGCGCCAGCAGCTTTATTCCGAACACCGGGGAGCTGTTTTTT
TRBD2 TRBJ2-1 - TRBV7-2 CASSLASGGGNEQFF TGTGCCAGCAGCTTAGCTAGCGGGGGAGGTAATGAGCAGTTCTTC
TRBD2 TRBJ2-5 - TRBV27 CASSLVGRVSPQETQYF TGTGCCAGCAGTTTAGTGGGGAGGGTCAGCCCGCAAGAGACCCAGTACTTC
- TRBJ2-1 - TRBV28 CASSTLTSYNEQFF TGTGCCAGCAGTACCCTGACTAGTTACAATGAGCAGTTCTTC
- TRBJ1-6 - TRBV15 CATSREGGASGPLHF TGTGCCACCAGCAGAGAGGGGGGGGCTTCAGGACCCCTCCACTTT
- TRBJ2-7 - TRBV5-6 CASSLSPGAYEQYF TGTGCCAGCAGCTTGAGCCCAGGGGCCTACGAGCAGTACTTC
- TRBJ1-5 - TRBV6-5 CASSRDPKRNQPQHF TGTGCCAGCAGTCGAGACCCCAAGAGGAATCAGCCCCAGCATTTT